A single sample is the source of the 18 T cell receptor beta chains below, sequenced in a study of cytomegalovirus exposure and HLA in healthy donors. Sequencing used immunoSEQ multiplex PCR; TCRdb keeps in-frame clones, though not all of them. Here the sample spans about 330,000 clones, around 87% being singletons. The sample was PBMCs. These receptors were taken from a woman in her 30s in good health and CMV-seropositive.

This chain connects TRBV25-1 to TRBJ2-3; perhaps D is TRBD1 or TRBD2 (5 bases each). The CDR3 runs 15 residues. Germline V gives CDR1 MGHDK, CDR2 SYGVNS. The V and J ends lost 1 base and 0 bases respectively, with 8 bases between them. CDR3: CASSEWGGSTDTQYF. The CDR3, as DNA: TGTGCCAGCAGTGAATGGGGCGGGAGCACAGATACGCAGTATTTT.

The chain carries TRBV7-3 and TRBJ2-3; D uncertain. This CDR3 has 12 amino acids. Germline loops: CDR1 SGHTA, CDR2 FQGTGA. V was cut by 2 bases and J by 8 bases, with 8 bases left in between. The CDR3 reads CASSLVGSTQYF. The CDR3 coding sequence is TGTGCCAGCAGCTTAGTGGGTAGTACGCAGTATTTT.

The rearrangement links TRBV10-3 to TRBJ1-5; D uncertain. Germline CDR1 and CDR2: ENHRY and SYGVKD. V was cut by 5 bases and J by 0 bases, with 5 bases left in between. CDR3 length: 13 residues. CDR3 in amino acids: CAISHNSNQPQHF. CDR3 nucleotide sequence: TGTGCCATCAGTCATAATAGCAATCAGCCCCAGCATTTT.

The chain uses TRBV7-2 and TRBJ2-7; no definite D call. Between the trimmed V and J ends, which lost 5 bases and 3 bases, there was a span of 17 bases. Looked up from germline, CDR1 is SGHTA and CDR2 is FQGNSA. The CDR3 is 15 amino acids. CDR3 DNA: TGTGCCAGCAGCCCGGACCTTCTGGGGAACTACGAGCAGTACTTC. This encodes CASSPDLLGNYEQYF.

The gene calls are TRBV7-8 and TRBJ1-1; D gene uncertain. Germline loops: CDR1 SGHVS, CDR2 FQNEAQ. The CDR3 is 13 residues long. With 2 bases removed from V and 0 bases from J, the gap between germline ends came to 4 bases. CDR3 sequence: CASSLKVNTEAFF. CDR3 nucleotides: TGTGCCAGCAGCTTAAAAGTGAACACTGAAGCTTTCTTT.

The CDR3 DNA reads as TGTGCCAGCAGCTTTAATGAAAAACTGTTTTTT. Its protein is CASSFNEKLFF. This sequence joins TRBV7-2 and TRBJ1-4; D remains unclear. In germline, CDR1 is SGHTA, CDR2 FQGNSA. The length of the CDR3 is 11 residues. V was clipped by 3 bases and J by 4 bases, with 0 bases between them.

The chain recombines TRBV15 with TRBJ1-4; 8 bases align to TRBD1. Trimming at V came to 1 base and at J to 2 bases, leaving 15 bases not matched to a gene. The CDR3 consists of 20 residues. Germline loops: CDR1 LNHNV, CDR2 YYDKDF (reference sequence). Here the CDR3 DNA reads TGTGCCACCAGCAGAGCCCCCCTGGACAGGGTTCAAGCTACTAATGAAAAACTGTTTTTT. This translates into CATSRAPLDRVQATNEKLFF.

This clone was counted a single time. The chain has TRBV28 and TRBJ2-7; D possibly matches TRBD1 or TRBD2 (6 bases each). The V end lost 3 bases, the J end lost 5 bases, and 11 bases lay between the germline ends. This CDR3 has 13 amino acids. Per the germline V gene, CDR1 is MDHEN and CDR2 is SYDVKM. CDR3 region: CASSFRGLDEQYF. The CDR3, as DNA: TGTGCCAGCAGTTTTCGGGGGCTGGACGAGCAGTACTTC.

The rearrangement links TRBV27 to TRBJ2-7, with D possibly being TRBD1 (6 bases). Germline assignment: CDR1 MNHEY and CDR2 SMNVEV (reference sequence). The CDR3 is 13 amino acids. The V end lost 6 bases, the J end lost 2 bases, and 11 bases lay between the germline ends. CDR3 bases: TGTGCCAGCAGAAGGACAGAGACCTACGAGCAGTACTTC. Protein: CASRRTETYEQYF.

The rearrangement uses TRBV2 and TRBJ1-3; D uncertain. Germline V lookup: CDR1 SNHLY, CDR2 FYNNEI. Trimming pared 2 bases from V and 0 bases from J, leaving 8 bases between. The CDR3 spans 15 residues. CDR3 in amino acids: CASSESSLSGNTIYF. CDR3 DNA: TGTGCCAGCAGTGAAAGCAGTCTCTCTGGAAACACCATATATTTT.

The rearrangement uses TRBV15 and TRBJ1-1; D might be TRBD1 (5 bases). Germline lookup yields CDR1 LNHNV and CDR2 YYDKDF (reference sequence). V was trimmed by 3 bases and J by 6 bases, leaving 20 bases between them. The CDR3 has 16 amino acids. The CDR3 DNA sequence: TGTGCCACCAGCAGGGGGGGAGGAGTCGGAGGGGCTGAAGCTTTCTTT. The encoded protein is CATSRGGGVGGAEAFF.

DNA of the CDR3: TGTGCCAGCGGAGGCCTAGCGGGGCAAGAGACCCAGTACTTC. It is translated as CASGGLAGQETQYF. The V call is TRBV6-5, the J call TRBJ2-5; 9 nucleotides agree with TRBD2. This CDR3 contains 14 residues. V lost 8 bases, J lost 2 bases, and 6 bases stayed unmatched. Per the germline V gene, CDR1 is MNHEY and CDR2 is SVGAGI.

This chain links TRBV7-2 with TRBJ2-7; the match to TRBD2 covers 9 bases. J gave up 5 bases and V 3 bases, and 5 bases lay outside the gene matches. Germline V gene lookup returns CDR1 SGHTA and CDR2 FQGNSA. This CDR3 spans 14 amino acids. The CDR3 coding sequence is TGTGCCAGCAGCTTCTCTAGCGGGAATCACGAGCAGTACTTC. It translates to CASSFSSGNHEQYF.

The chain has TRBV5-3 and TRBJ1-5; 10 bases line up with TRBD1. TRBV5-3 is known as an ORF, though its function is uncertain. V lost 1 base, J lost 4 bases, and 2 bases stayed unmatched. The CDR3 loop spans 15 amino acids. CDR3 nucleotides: TGTGCCAGAAGCTTGCCGGGACAGGGGAATCAGCCCCAGCATTTT. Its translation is CARSLPGQGNQPQHF.

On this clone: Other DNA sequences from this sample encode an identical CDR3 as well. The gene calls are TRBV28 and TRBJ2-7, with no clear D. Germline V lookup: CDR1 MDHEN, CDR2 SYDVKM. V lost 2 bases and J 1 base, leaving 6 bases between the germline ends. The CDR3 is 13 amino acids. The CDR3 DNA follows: TGTGCCAGCAGTTTACTGGGTTCCTACGAGCAGTACTTC. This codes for CASSLLGSYEQYF.

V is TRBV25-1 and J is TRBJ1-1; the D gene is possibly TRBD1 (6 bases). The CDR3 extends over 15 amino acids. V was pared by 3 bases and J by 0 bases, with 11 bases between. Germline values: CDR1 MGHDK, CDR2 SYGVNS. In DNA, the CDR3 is TGTGCCAGCAGTGAGCAGGGGAGGATGAACACTGAAGCTTTCTTT. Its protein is CASSEQGRMNTEAFF. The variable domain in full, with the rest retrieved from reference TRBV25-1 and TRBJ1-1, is EADIYQTPRYLVIGTGKKITLECSQTMGHDKMYWYQQDPGMELHLIHYSYGVNSTEKGDLSSESTVSRIRTEHFPLTLESARPSHTSQYLCASSEQGRMNTEAFFGQGTRLTVV.

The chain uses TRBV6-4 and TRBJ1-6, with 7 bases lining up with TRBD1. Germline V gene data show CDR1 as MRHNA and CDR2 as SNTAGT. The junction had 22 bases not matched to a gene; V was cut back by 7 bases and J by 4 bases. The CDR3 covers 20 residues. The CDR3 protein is CASIENDRVKVIRYNSPLHF. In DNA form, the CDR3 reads TGTGCCAGCATTGAGAATGACAGGGTTAAGGTAATAAGGTATAATTCACCCCTCCACTTT.

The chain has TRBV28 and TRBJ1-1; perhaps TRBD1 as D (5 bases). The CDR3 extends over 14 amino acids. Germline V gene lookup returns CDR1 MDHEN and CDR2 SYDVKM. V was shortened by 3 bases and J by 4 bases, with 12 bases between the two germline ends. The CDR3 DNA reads TGTGCCAGCAGTTTTACAGGAAGGTCCACTGAAGCTTTCTTT. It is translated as CASSFTGRSTEAFF.